The source of this T cell receptor (beta chain) is a study of cytomegalovirus exposure and HLA in healthy donors. Study at large: The 95 to 150 validation repertoires used a platform that matched the one used for the 550 to 800 first-cohort repertoires, as a later analysis reported.

General study results and limits: Among TCR beta chains, those listed as cytomegalovirus-associated numbered 164. For most TCR sequences rarity was the rule, although some public TCRs occurred in many donors. First-cohort TCR clusters were later found to tend to co-occur in the roughly 130 validation repertoires.

The sample holds one count of this clone. The target antigen is unknown. The repertoire was sequenced with immunoSEQ multiplex PCR; TCRdb's copy has only in-frame clones and lacks some. There are around 250,000 clones in the sample; 90% occur only once, and 0.37% lies in the top ten. The CDR3 has 15 residues. From germline, CDR1 is MNHEY and CDR2 SVGAGI. The ends lost 5 bases at V and 5 bases at J; junction bases unmatched: 11. Material: PBMCs. This receptor was obtained from a young woman in good health and CMV-seronegative. The rearrangement joins TRBV6-5 to TRBJ2-5, with 7 bases aligning to TRBD2. The CDR3 coding sequence is TGTGCCAGCAGTCCCTTCGGGGGGTTAGGGGAGACCCAGTACTTC. The encoded protein is CASSPFGGLGETQYF.